The 9 T cell receptor beta chains below come from one sample, sequenced in a study of T cell clonality in common variable immunodeficiency. General observations from the study: Common variable immunodeficiency TCR beta sequences reportedly had fewer deletions and N-nucleotide insertions.

The method was immunoSEQ multiplex PCR; TCRdb's version includes in-frame clones alone and lacks a portion of them. The sample includes 15,000 to 20,000 clones, none of them occurring once. These receptors have no known antigen. What was sequenced was peripheral blood mononuclear cells. The receptors stem from a human donor with common variable immunodeficiency.

In its sample, this clone was seen a few times. Read coverage stops 3 residues before the CDR3 terminus; the germline J gene supplies the remainder. The V call is TRBV6-1, the J call TRBJ2-7; 7 nucleotides align to TRBD2. The trim removed 3 bases at V and 5 bases at J, leaving 10 bases unmatched. This CDR3 is 15 amino acids long. CDR1 MNHNS and CDR2 SASEGT come from the germline V gene. CDR3 loop: CASSEWASGFDEQYF. The CDR3 DNA, read in part, is TGTGCCAGCAGTGAGTGGGCTAGCGGATTCGACGAG.

In its sample, this clone was seen many times. Sequencing ends 3 residues short of the CDR3 end; the germline J gene provides the rest. V and J are TRBV30 and TRBJ1-2, with no clear D. This CDR3 comprises 12 residues. CDR1 is GTSNPN and CDR2 is SVGIG in the germline V gene (reference sequence). The V gene lost 0 bases and the J gene lost 5 bases, with 7 bases spanning the gap. The sequenced part of the CDR3 DNA is TGTGCCTGGAGTGTGGCGGCTTATGGC. Its protein is CAWSVAAYG. The CDR3 reads in full as CAWSVAAYGYTF.

This clone was recorded a few times. The sequenced fragment ends 3 residues before the CDR3 boundary, so the rest is inferred from the germline J gene. The rearrangement joins TRBV19 to TRBJ1-3, with 9 nucleotides matching TRBD1. This CDR3 is built from 16 residues. Germline V gives CDR1 LNHDA, CDR2 SQIVND (reference sequence). V gave up 3 bases and J gave up 2 bases; unmatched junction bases: 5. Incomplete CDR3 DNA: TGTGCCAGTAGTATTGGGACAGGGAGTGCTGGAAACACC. Translation: CASSIGTGSAGNT. The full-length CDR3 reads as CASSIGTGSAGNTIYF.

Details on this clone: The read ends 3 residues early relative to the CDR3; the germline J gene fills the gap. The chain has TRBV6-1 and TRBJ1-2; 8 bases fit TRBD1. CDR3 length: 14 residues. CDR1 MNHNS and CDR2 SASEGT come from the germline V gene. J was trimmed by 7 bases and V by 4 bases; bases with no gene match: 8. CDR3 region: CASSAVDREAGYTF. CDR3 DNA (partial): TGTGCCAGCAGTGCCGTGGACAGGGAGGCTGGC.

As concerns this clone: The CDR3 is cut off 3 residues early in the read; its end comes from the germline J gene. This chain joins TRBV7-3 and TRBJ1-1; D is unresolved. This CDR3 region has 12 residues. Germline CDR1 is SGHTA and CDR2 is FQGTGA. The V end lost 5 bases, the J end lost 1 base, and 5 bases lay between the germline ends. The CDR3 protein is CASSPQNTEAFF. The part of the CDR3 DNA that was read is TGTGCCAGCAGCCCCCAGAACACTGAA.

Regarding this clone: Sequencing ends 3 residues short of the CDR3 end; the germline J gene provides the rest. V gene TRBV19 combines with J gene TRBJ1-1; 8 bases agree with TRBD1. Trimming took 7 bases from V and 6 from J; bases not matched to a gene: 10. Looked up from germline, CDR1 is LNHDA and CDR2 is SQIVND (reference sequence). The CDR3 consists of 14 residues. CDR3 in amino acids: CASKYAAGGPEAFF. CDR3 bases read: TGTGCCAGTAAATACGCCGCAGGGGGCCCTGAA.

This clone was picked up a small number of times. The DNA ends 3 residues before the CDR3 does, and the rest of the CDR3 is filled in from the germline J gene. The genes are TRBV19 and TRBJ2-1, with 10 nucleotides matching TRBD2. V dropped 9 bases and J dropped 4; count of bases not matched to a gene: 9. Per the germline V gene, CDR1 is LNHDA and CDR2 is SQIVND (reference sequence). CDR3 length: 15 residues. The CDR3 bases that were read are TGTGCCAGCCTTACCGCTAGCGGGGGTTACAATGAG. Amino acid sequence: CASLTASGGYNE. The whole CDR3 protein reads CASLTASGGYNEQFF.

This clone was seen at least ten times. The CDR3 loop reads CASSYTGDEQYF. CDR3 bases read: TGTGCCAGCAGTTACACAGGGGACGAG. The chain has TRBV14 and TRBJ2-7; 7 bases align to TRBD1. The read halts 3 residues ahead of the CDR3 end, with the missing end drawn from the germline J gene. The V gene end was trimmed by 6 bases and the J gene end by 5 bases; junction bases not matched to a gene: 4. Germline CDR1 and CDR2: SGHDN and FVKESK. This CDR3 is built from 12 residues.

This clone was counted a few times. The read gets to within 3 residues of the CDR3 end, and the germline J gene fills in the rest. The rearrangement links TRBV5-6 to TRBJ2-7; TRBD1 aligns across 10 bases. V lost 4 bases, J lost 2 bases, and 3 bases stayed unmatched. CDR1 and CDR2 from the germline V gene are SGHDT and YYEEEE. The CDR3 has 14 amino acids. The covered CDR3 bases are TGTGCCAGCAGCCCCGGACAGGGGGCCTACGAG. Encoded protein: CASSPGQGAYE. The CDR3 as a whole reads CASSPGQGAYEQYF. Filled out from reference TRBV5-6 and TRBJ2-7, the complete variable domain reads DAGVTQSPTHLIKTRGQQVTLRCSPKSGHDTVSWYQQALGQGPQFIFQYYEEEERQRGNFPDRFSGHQFPNYSSELNVNALLLGDSALYLCASSPGQGAYEQYFGPGTRLTVT.